This T cell receptor (beta chain) was found in a study of human T cells and chemical hapten exposure (dated by TCRdb to the early 2020s). Notes on the research overall: For sensitization, 2% DPC in acetone was applied to a 2 cm by 2 cm area of upper inner arm skin. Weekly therapeutic DPC doses were additionally applied to the scalp of patients throughout the roughly 23-week study period. Patch testing was done on the upper back using Finn chambers containing 0.01% DPC, and results were scored after 6 days according to International Contact Dermatitis Research Group standards. The mostly female patient cohort included alopecia areata with under or over 50% scalp involvement, alopecia totalis and alopecia universalis. The libraries were sequenced as a pool, and the TCR yield per sample differed mostly because of small variations in library volumes within the pool. In alopecia patients, the study followed how the peripheral blood TCR repertoire changed in vivo over primary and secondary sensitization to diphenylcyclopropenone (DPC), a hapten. Blood was sampled from patients pre-sensitization (week 0) and at 2, 6 and about 24 weeks after DPC sensitization. About 30 alopecia patients provided blood for TCR sequencing at one to four time points (pre-sensitization, 2, 6 and 24 weeks). Here is what the overall study found, with its caveats: No change with DPC sensitization was found in the number of TCRs above 1 in 1000 frequency, and no evidence of global repertoire structure alterations was found. Repeated subsampling changed both the strength of the expansion versus patch-test correlation and the threshold at which that correlation became significant. Because all patients had alopecia, a presumed autoimmune disease, the immune response of the patients might differ from that of healthy individuals. The number of PT1 expanded TCRs positively correlated with patch test score, significant at thresholds 8, 16 and 32 but not 4. Compared with pre-sensitization or healthy control sets, expanded TCRs formed significantly more large CDR3 similarity clusters, which is consistent with antigen-driven responses.

From the germline V gene, CDR1 is SGHTA and CDR2 is FQGNSA. Counted from cysteine to phenylalanine, this CDR3 has 15 amino acids. CDR3 DNA is the only sequence kept; it has 45 bases, read in frame from the first base. The junction carries 13 bases between V and J, which are trimmed by 4 bases and 0 bases respectively. About this clonotype itself: What this receptor recognizes is not known. Base-call qualities are not available, and no considerably larger clone is one nucleotide away.

Per the publication, the time point label means: patch test 3, about 24 weeks after DPC sensitization. This specimen's treatment or condition label, interpreted: therapeutic diphenylcyclopropenone sensitization with weekly scalp DPC. At every patch-test visit, the blood draw took place before the patch test was put on. To be eligible, patients had to be aged 18 to 70, diagnosed with alopecia and judged suitable for DPC therapy, while pregnant patients were excluded. Unfractionated whole blood was collected in Tempus Blood RNA tubes, and total RNA was extracted from that blood. Receptors were amplified or captured by RACE. The sample was run on a NextSeq 500. Library preparation attached unique molecular identifiers to individual cDNA molecules for quantitative, reproducible TCR counting. Both TCR alpha and TCR beta chains were sequenced from each blood RNA sample. From the authors' description of their analysis: Samples had a median of roughly 100,000 TCRs, with a range from 23,224 to 690,600. The Decombinator software suite was used to annotate the V, J and CDR3 of the TCR reads. For the PS versus PT1 abundance plots, all samples were subsampled to the same number of TCRs (28,000). TCRs were defined as expanded if absent before sensitization and observed at least eight times at the 2-week time point. Through fastp at Q25 and MiXCR, TCRdb rebuilt clones from the public reads, retaining in-frame beta chains. For every CDR3 protein sequence, its rows merge into one entry that carries the most common genes and DNA. The V and J calls and clone size come from TCRdb's table, not from the authors' own analysis. The sample table holds 95,000 to 150,000 distinct CDR3 sequences, of which approximately 11% were seen once. Of the sample, 2.4% is held by the ten largest clones.

This sequence uses TRBV7-2 and TRBJ2-7; TRBD1 is perhaps the D gene, given 6 matching bases. Sequences were derived from whole blood, sampled in connection with sensitization to the hapten diphenylcyclopropenone (DPC). This TCR was sampled from a woman aged 50 to 60 with alopecia areata. Some clones in this sample may be carry-over from other donors' samples. The CDR3 here reads CASSSPGHRSYEQYF. DNA sequence: TGTGCCAGCAGCTCCCCGGGACACCGCTCCTACGAGCAGTACTTC.